The rows below give T cell receptor beta chains drawn from one sample of a study of blood T cell repertoires in COVID-19. The data were produced by immunoSEQ multiplex PCR, yet TCRdb's version contains in-frame clones alone and is incomplete. There are 250,000 or so clones in the sample; 87% occur only once, and less than 1.6% lies in the top ten. The sample taken for sequencing was peripheral blood. The receptors were sampled from a woman aged 40 to 49 who had recovered from COVID-19. CDR3s include the opening cysteine and the closing phenylalanine or tryptophan. The D gene is left open where the match is weak. Expanded clones are given a class, and other clones once, few, many or no size at all.

j_gene	d_gene	v_gene	abundance	CDR3aa	CDR3nt
TRBJ2-2	TRBD1	TRBV27	.	CASRRDREWTGELFF	TGTGCCAGCAGACGGGACAGGGAGTGGACCGGGGAGCTGTTTTTT
TRBJ2-5	TRBD2	TRBV2	.	CASGGGETQYF	TGTGCCAGCGGGGGAGGGGAGACCCAGTACTTC
TRBJ1-5	.	TRBV30	.	CAWSVGAGNQPQHF	TGTGCCTGGAGTGTAGGGGCTGGGAATCAGCCCCAGCATTTT
TRBJ1-6	.	TRBV19	few	CASSPGAEYNSPLHF	TGTGCCAGTAGCCCTGGGGCAGAGTATAATTCACCCCTCCACTTT
TRBJ2-7	.	TRBV9	.	CASSLHSDSMYVQYF	TGTGCCAGCAGCCTTCACTCGGACTCTATGTACGTGCAGTACTTC
TRBJ2-2	TRBD1	TRBV7-2	.	CASSRHRGDTGELFF	TGTGCCAGCAGTCGACACAGGGGCGACACCGGGGAGCTGTTTTTT
TRBJ1-2	.	TRBV6-4	few	CASSPSGRNYGYTF	TGTGCCAGCAGTCCCAGTGGGCGTAACTATGGCTACACCTTC
TRBJ2-7	.	TRBV6-5	.	CASRGLPASYEQYF	TGTGCCAGCCGGGGACTCCCCGCCTCCTACGAGCAGTACTTC
TRBJ2-1	.	TRBV7-2	.	CASSSPPAGTYNEQFF	TGTGCCAGCAGCTCCCCGCCTGCGGGGACCTACAATGAGCAGTTCTTC
TRBJ2-3	TRBD1	TRBV6-5	.	CAIRDRYTDTQYF	TGTGCCATCCGGGACAGGTACACAGATACGCAGTATTTT
TRBJ2-3	.	TRBV18	.	CASSPLAGPDTQYF	TGTGCCAGCTCACCTCTCGCAGGGCCAGATACGCAGTATTTT
TRBJ1-5	.	TRBV12-3/TRBV12-4	.	CASTRGGQPQHF	TGTGCCAGCACTCGGGGGGGTCAGCCCCAGCATTTT
TRBJ2-5	TRBD2	TRBV27	few	CASSFPTGRAGETQYF	TGTGCCAGCAGTTTCCCTACCGGGAGGGCAGGGGAGACCCAGTACTTC
TRBJ2-7	.	TRBV3-1/TRBV3-2	.	CASSYFPRAPSFEQYF	TGTGCCAGCAGCTACTTTCCCCGTGCTCCTTCTTTCGAGCAGTACTTC
TRBJ1-5	TRBD1	TRBV27	.	CASSPQLGTGNFGDQPQHF	TGTGCCAGCAGTCCCCAACTCGGGACAGGGAACTTTGGTGATCAGCCCCAGCATTTT
TRBJ2-5	.	TRBV7-3	.	CASSPGLTRGETQYF	TGTGCCAGCAGCCCAGGACTAACCCGCGGTGAGACCCAGTACTTC